This entry is about one T cell receptor beta chain. This entry is derived from a study of blood T cell repertoires in COVID-19. Across the whole study: Some COVID-19 samples were acute and others convalescent; all came from the United States, Italy and Spain.

Trimming stripped 5 bases from V and 2 bases from J, with 4 bases between. CDR1 is MNHEY and CDR2 is SVGAGI in the germline V gene. This CDR3 region has 12 residues. Only in-frame clones appear in the TCRdb table, and some are missing; sequencing was by immunoSEQ multiplex PCR. Seen here are roughly 76,000 clones, roughly 91% observed once, and the top ten hold about a tenth. The source is a woman between 18 and 30 years old with acute or convalescent COVID-19. The sequencing sample was made of peripheral blood. The rearrangement links TRBV6-5 to TRBJ1-3; D unresolved. The DNA of the CDR3 is TGTGCCAGCAGTCTACCTGGAAACACCATATATTTT. Protein sequence: CASSLPGNTIYF.